The T cell receptor (beta chain) under discussion was sequenced for a study of blood T cells in healthy people across ages. A sample-barcoded 5' primer and a J-beta primer mix were used in a second PCR of about 6 to 11 cycles. TCRdb called the 5' RACE reads again in MiXCR, with one record for every CDR3 protein. Of 800,000 or so distinct CDR3 sequences listed, more than 35% are singletons. The TCR sequence derives from an elderly man in good health. Sequencing was performed on blood.

The CDR3 is CASSTGTSGFYEQYF. The CDR3 DNA follows: TGTGCCAGCAGCACCGGGACTAGCGGCTTCTACGAGCAGTACTTC. The J gene is TRBJ2-7, the V gene TRBV7-2; TRBD2 matches at 11 bases. The CDR3 sequence is 15 residues long. CDR1 is SGHTA, CDR2 FQGNSA, per germline. J gave up 3 bases and V 5 bases, and 6 bases lay outside the gene matches.